The table lists the clone carrying this T cell receptor (beta chain) with a few counts. Its antigen is currently unknown. The source of the sample is a study of response to subunit inactivated influenza vaccine. The study's findings and limits: Authors suggested seasonal influenza vaccinations each recruit few new T cells.

In TCRdb, the RT-PCR reads were re-called with MiXCR into one record per CDR3 protein. The table records roughly 700,000 distinct CDR3 sequences, 11% to 15% of them present only once. The TCR comes from a man over 45 who received an inactivated influenza vaccine. Source: PBMCs from blood, taken 14 to 15 days before vaccination.

As DNA, the CDR3 is TGTGCCAGCGGCCCCCAGGGCTCCTATAATTCACCCCTCCACTTT. It is translated as CASGPQGSYNSPLHF. The chain is built from TRBV27 and TRBJ1-6; possible D gene TRBD1, 5 bases. The CDR3 has 15 amino acids. CDR1 and CDR2 (germline): MNHEY, SMNVEV (reference sequence). V lost 8 bases and J 0 bases, leaving 11 bases between the germline ends.